This T cell receptor beta chain was captured by sequencing in a study of T cell repertoires in ileal Crohn's disease (dated by TCRdb to between 2018 and 2021). Background for the entire study: At the time of surgery, around 38% of patients were active smokers, and the median duration of disease was roughly eight years. Postoperative therapy was given to about half of the patients, with thiopurines administered to ten to eleven patients and anti-TNF agents administered to approximately 17 patients. The study was conducted in parallel with a multicentre cohort built to find predictors of early endoscopic recurrence after ileocolonic resection. A Rutgeerts score above i0 was used to define endoscopic postoperative recurrence. TCR repertoire analysis was done in 50 to 70 Crohn's disease patients from a prospective multicentre cohort. Every patient underwent surgery because of a complication, which was stricturing disease in 61% of cases and penetrating disease in about 40%. A total of some 150 mucosal samples from 57 patients were sequenced, collected from several sites on the surgical specimen and at postoperative endoscopy. Findings and caveats that apply to the study as a whole: Only a subgroup of patients, of unstated size, had mucosal CD4 and CD8 T cells sorted and sequenced. Sorted CD8 T cells carried more high-frequency clones than CD4 T cells, suggesting mucosal expansions were mainly CD8. Endoscopic recurrence was linked to a higher percentage of high-frequency clones at surgery, and recurrence occurred in every patient whose clonality exceeded 26.8% (18/57). Patients who were active smokers at surgery had a significantly higher proportion of clonal expansions than non-smokers (approximately 26% vs 17%, p=0.02).

For commercial TCRB immunosequencing, approximately 500 nanograms of biopsy DNA were submitted for each sample. A two-step, amplification bias-controlled multiplex PCR was used by Adaptive Biotechnology to amplify CDR3 regions from genomic DNA. Primers covering every V and J gene segment were used in the first PCR, while barcodes and Illumina adapters were added in the second PCR. An Illumina instrument was used to sequence the CDR3 libraries. The source study handled its data this way. The analysis drew on both the pipelines supplied by the vendor and custom analysis of the raw data in R/Bioconductor running R version 3.3.0. Clonality, ranging from 0 to 1, was calculated as the inverse of the normalised Shannon entropy of all productive clones. High-frequency clones were defined as the share of the repertoire taken up by the top 100 clones, keeping only clones that passed a 95% confidence test. Repertoire diversity was measured with the Simpson index, and overlap between samples was measured with the Morisita-Horn index. TCRdb limited this immuneACCESS table to in-frame rearrangements with V and J called. A share of clones is missing; checked studies link under half to unresolved V genes, and the rest is unexplained. V, J and clone size are taken as reported in that table, and D and trimming were inferred from the DNA itself. The sample table records 13,000 to 15,000 clones; 70% to 90% of these occur just once. In total, the top ten clones hold over 3.5% of the sample.

Eligible patients were adults with ileal or ileocolonic Crohn's disease who had an indication for ileocolonic resection. Whole ileal mucosal biopsies were kept frozen at -80 degrees C prior to DNA extraction. Genomic DNA was isolated from frozen whole biopsies using a TRizol-based method, and the DNA was quantified with a NanoDrop 2000 spectrophotometer. Only a few counts were recorded for this clone. Its target antigen remains unknown. Base qualities were left out, and no much larger clone turns up one base away. Inclusive of the bounding cysteine and phenylalanine, the CDR3 is 13 residues long. Of all the DNA, just the CDR3 is kept, 39 bases in frame from base 1. Relative to germline, V is 1 base shorter and J is 5 bases shorter, with 9 bases between their ends. Taken from the germline V gene, the CDR1 and CDR2 loops are SGHRS and YFSETQ.

In this chain, TRBV5-1 is recombined with TRBJ2-5; confidence is insufficient to name the D gene. Material for sequencing was ileal tissue. This receptor was obtained from an adult with Crohn's disease. This receptor has the CDR3 CASSLTLGETQYF. The DNA reads as follows: TGCGCCAGCAGCTTGACACTCGGGGAGACCCAGTACTTC.